This TCR beta chain was sequenced for a study of cytomegalovirus exposure and HLA in healthy donors. Healthy bone marrow donors made up the donor group. A remark on this clone: Antigen specificity is unknown.

The study's findings and limits: From TCR beta sequences, most subjects' HLA-A and HLA-B alleles were reportedly predicted accurately.

Both 60 Vbeta primers and 13 Jbeta primers went into the PCR. Clones were read by immunoSEQ multiplex PCR, and TCRdb kept only the in-frame ones, dropping some. The sample lists around 150,000 clones, 65% to 85% occurring once. Per the germline V gene, CDR1 is MNHNY and CDR2 is SVGAGI (reference sequence). V was trimmed by 6 bases and J by 4 bases, leaving 19 bases between them. The CDR3 is 15 residues long. The source is a middle-aged man in good health and CMV-seropositive. The specimen was PBMCs. The V call is TRBV6-6, the J call TRBJ2-7, with D tentatively TRBD1 (6 bases). The CDR3 coding sequence is TGTGCCAGCAGCGCCCGGGACAACAGCCGATACGAGCAGTACTTC. Translated, it gives CASSARDNSRYEQYF.